The 26 T cell receptor beta chains below come from one sample, sequenced in a study of neurological immune-mediated disorders. TCRdb called the 5' RACE reads again in MiXCR, with one record for every CDR3 protein. Of 55,000 to 70,000 distinct CDR3 sequences in the sample, roughly 4.9% are singletons; the top ten hold approximately 5.6%. The sample comprised PBMCs. Every receptor here comes from a human donor with multiple sclerosis. The donor label of this sample is uncertain.

This clonotype has ten or more counts. This chain links TRBV11-1 with TRBJ2-7, with 9 bases aligning to TRBD1. The CDR3 sequence is 15 residues long. The ends lost 5 bases at V and 1 base at J; junction bases unmatched: 6. CDR1 SGHAT and CDR2 FQDESV come from the germline V gene (reference sequence). The DNA of the CDR3 is TGTGCCAGCAGCCCAGAAGGGACAGGGTCCTACGAGCAGTACTTC. It encodes CASSPEGTGSYEQYF. Combining the CDR3 with reference TRBV11-1 and TRBJ2-7 gives the whole variable domain EAEVAQSPRYKITEKSQAVAFWCDPISGHATLYWYRQILGQGPELLVQFQDESVVDDSQLPKDRFSAERLKGVDSTLKIQPAELGDSAMYLCASSPEGTGSYEQYFGPGTRLTVT.

This clonotype was seen repeatedly, ten times or more. This chain uses TRBV9 with TRBJ1-6; 7 bases align to TRBD1. This CDR3 comprises 14 residues. Germline V gene lookup returns CDR1 SGDLS and CDR2 YYNGEE. The V gene end was trimmed by 2 bases and the J gene end by 8 bases; junction bases not matched to a gene: 4. CDR3 loop: CASSVGQVYSPLHF. The CDR3, as DNA: TGTGCCAGCAGCGTTGGACAGGTCTATTCACCCCTCCACTTT.

This clonotype was recorded at least ten times. V gene TRBV5-1 combines with J gene TRBJ1-2; D is ambiguous. V was clipped by 1 base and J by 0 bases, with 7 bases between them. The CDR3 has 14 amino acids. Looked up from germline, CDR1 is SGHRS and CDR2 is YFSETQ. In DNA form, the CDR3 reads TGCGCCAGCAGCTTGAGTTGGACTAACTATGGCTACACCTTC. Its translation is CASSLSWTNYGYTF.

In its sample, this clonotype was seen many times. The J gene is TRBJ2-3, the V gene TRBV15, with TRBD2 identical over 7 bases. J was trimmed by 1 base and V by 11 bases; bases with no gene match: 12. The germline CDR1 and CDR2 sequences are LNHNV and YYDKDF (reference sequence). This CDR3 has 15 residues. This CDR3 reads CASSPSGVGTDTQYF. CDR3 DNA: TGTGCCTCCTCGCCCAGCGGGGTCGGCACAGATACGCAGTATTTT.

The V call is TRBV5-1, the J call TRBJ2-3; 8 positions match TRBD2. V was pared by 0 bases and J by 8 bases, with 8 bases of the junction left unmatched. The CDR3 covers 15 residues. The germline V gene encodes CDR1 SGHRS and CDR2 YFSETQ. The CDR3 sequence: CASSLAAGGRGTQYF. Written as DNA, the CDR3 is TGCGCCAGCAGCTTGGCCGCGGGGGGCCGGGGTACGCAGTATTTT.

The sample holds many counts of this clonotype. This chain joins TRBV20-1 and TRBJ2-7; D is possibly TRBD2 (6 bases). The CDR3 is 15 amino acids. Trimming pared 5 bases from V and 2 bases from J, leaving 19 bases between. The V gene's germline CDR1 is DFQATT and CDR2 SNEGSKA (reference sequence). The CDR3 coding sequence is TGCAGTGCTTCGAGCGGGCGTGCCCTCACCTACGAGCAGTACTTC. This codes for CSASSGRALTYEQYF.

This clonotype was recorded many times. The chain uses TRBV9 and TRBJ1-4; unclear D gene. This CDR3 region has 16 residues. V gave up 4 bases and J gave up 2 bases, with 15 bases separating them. Per the germline V gene, CDR1 is SGDLS and CDR2 is YYNGEE. The CDR3 region is CASSNREDRTNEKLFF. The CDR3 region has the DNA TGTGCCAGCAGCAACCGGGAAGATAGGACTAATGAAAAACTGTTTTTT. The full variable domain, completed using reference TRBV9 and TRBJ1-4, is DSGVTQTPKHLITATGQRVTLRCSPRSGDLSVYWYQQSLDQGLQFLIQYYNGEERAKGNILERFSAQQFPDLHSELNLSSLELGDSALYFCASSNREDRTNEKLFFGSGTQLSVL.

The chain uses TRBV5-1 and TRBJ2-7; the match to TRBD2 covers 7 bases. The germline CDR1 and CDR2 sequences are SGHRS and YFSETQ. After removal of 5 bases from V and 6 bases from J, the junction contained 8 bases not matched to a gene. This CDR3 has 13 residues. The CDR3 DNA follows: TGCGCCAGCAGAGGCAGCGGGGCCCTCGAGCAGTACTTC. It yields the protein CASRGSGALEQYF.

This clonotype has at least ten counts. The chain joins TRBV12-3 or TRBV12-4 to TRBJ2-5; D perhaps matches TRBD1 (6 bases). This CDR3 is 15 amino acids long. V was shortened by 2 bases and J by 5 bases, with 15 bases between the two germline ends. The CDR3 sequence is CASSLQYPGVETQYF. The CDR3 DNA reads TGTGCCAGCAGTTTACAGTACCCAGGGGTCGAGACCCAGTACTTC.

This clonotype was seen repeatedly, ten times or more. The J gene is TRBJ2-1, the V gene TRBV5-1, with 8 bases that match TRBD2. This CDR3 is built from 16 residues. Germline V CDR1 and CDR2: SGHRS, YFSETQ. The V and J ends lost 2 bases and 4 bases, in that order; junction bases with no gene match: 8. The chain's CDR3 is CASSLGLTSGYNEQFF. The CDR3 bases are TGCGCCAGCAGCTTAGGATTAACTAGCGGATACAATGAGCAGTTCTTC.

In its sample, this clonotype was seen many times. The chain has TRBV10-3 and TRBJ2-7; 7 bases line up with TRBD1. Germline CDR1 is ENHRY and CDR2 is SYGVKD. V shed 9 bases, J shed 2 bases, and the junction held 13 bases outside the gene matches. The CDR3 has 15 residues. In nucleotides, the CDR3 is TGTGCCATAAAGCCCGCAACAGGGGCTGCCTACGAGCAGTACTTC. Protein sequence: CAIKPATGAAYEQYF.

There are many counts of this clonotype. The chain has TRBV7-3 and TRBJ1-1; 7 nucleotides align to TRBD1. The germline CDR1 and CDR2 sequences are SGHTA and FQGTGA. The J segment lost 7 bases and the V segment lost 2 bases, leaving 7 bases of the junction unmatched. CDR3 length: 14 amino acids. CDR3 coding DNA: TGTGCCAGCAGCTTAGACAGGGACTCCGTTGAAGCTTTCTTT. It yields the protein CASSLDRDSVEAFF.

This clonotype appeared many times. The chain recombines TRBV7-8 with TRBJ2-1; a weak D match, TRBD1 (5 bases). The CDR3 extends over 13 amino acids. Germline assignment: CDR1 SGHVS and CDR2 FQNEAQ. Trimming cost V 6 bases and J 4 bases, with 10 bases left between them. CDR3 region: CASSFQGYNEQFF. The CDR3 nucleotides read TGTGCCAGCAGTTTCCAGGGTTACAATGAGCAGTTCTTC.

This clonotype was counted ten times or more. The chain employs TRBV6-5 and TRBJ2-2; D is perhaps TRBD1 or TRBD2 (5 bases each). V lost 7 bases and J lost 0, with 12 bases in between. Germline V gene sequence: CDR1 MNHEY, CDR2 SVGAGI. This CDR3 has 15 amino acids. The CDR3 loop is CASNRLGANTGELFF. The CDR3 DNA reads as TGTGCCAGCAATCGATTGGGGGCGAACACCGGGGAGCTGTTTTTT.

This clonotype has a count of ten or more. The V gene is TRBV7-9, the J gene TRBJ1-1, with D hard to call. CDR3 length: 12 amino acids. In germline, CDR1 is SEHNR, CDR2 FQNEAQ (reference sequence). Trimming shortened V by 1 base and J by 7 bases, and 7 bases separated the two germline ends. The CDR3 loop is CASSLGMFEAFF. The CDR3 DNA sequence: TGTGCCAGCAGCTTAGGGATGTTTGAAGCTTTCTTT.

This clonotype was detected many times. DNA for the CDR3: TGCGCCAGCAGCTTGGAAGGGACTGGGGCCAACGTCCTGACTTTC. It yields the protein CASSLEGTGANVLTF. The chain employs TRBV5-1 and TRBJ2-6; no firm D call. The CDR3 extends over 15 amino acids. The V gene's germline CDR1 is SGHRS and CDR2 YFSETQ. Trimming removed 0 bases from V and 2 bases from J, with 6 bases in between.

In this sample, this clonotype turned up many times. The chain recombines TRBV12-3 or TRBV12-4 with TRBJ2-1; 10 nucleotides align to TRBD1. The CDR3 is made up of 13 amino acids. V lost 7 bases and J lost 9; bases outside the gene matches: 6. CDR3 protein: CASNRGQGFEQFF. CDR3 DNA sequence: TGTGCCAGCAACCGGGGACAGGGGTTTGAGCAGTTCTTC.

This clonotype was counted ten times or more. The chain combines TRBV12-3 or TRBV12-4 with TRBJ2-1; D unclear. Trimming pared 3 bases from V and 9 bases from J, leaving 9 bases between. This CDR3 region has 12 residues. CDR3 protein: CASSFIRGEQFF. CDR3 sequence (DNA): TGTGCCAGCAGTTTCATTAGAGGTGAGCAGTTCTTC.

This clonotype has a handful of counts. The chain has TRBV5-1 and TRBJ2-7, with TRBD1 matching over 9 bases. CDR3 length: 15 residues. Looked up from germline, CDR1 is SGHRS and CDR2 is YFSETQ. Trimming cost V 0 bases and J 2 bases; bases outside gene matches: 3. The CDR3 region is CASSLEQGATYEQYF. CDR3 DNA sequence: TGCGCCAGCAGCTTGGAACAGGGGGCCACCTACGAGCAGTACTTC.

This clonotype was seen ten or more times. The chain joins TRBV20-1 to TRBJ1-2, with D perhaps matching TRBD1 (6 bases). The germline V gene encodes CDR1 DFQATT and CDR2 SNEGSKA (reference sequence). V lost 6 bases, J lost 8 bases, and 16 bases lay in between. This CDR3 has 12 residues. The DNA of the CDR3 is TGCAGTGCATCCGGGGGGCCTGAGGGCTACACCTTC. The encoded protein is CSASGGPEGYTF.

This clonotype was detected ten times or more. This chain links TRBV7-6 with TRBJ1-1; TRBD1 is a possible D gene (5 bases). There are 14 residues in the CDR3. The germline V gene has CDR1 SGHVS and CDR2 FNYEAQ. V was cut by 2 bases and J by 1 base, with 8 bases left in between. The CDR3 DNA follows: TGTGCCAGCAGCTTAAGCCAGGGGAACACTGAAGCTTTCTTT. Translation gives CASSLSQGNTEAFF.

This clonotype has ten or more counts. The chain is built from TRBV14 and TRBJ1-5; the D gene is possibly TRBD1 (5 bases). The CDR3 totals 12 residues. Trimming cost V 3 bases and J 6 bases, with 6 bases left between them. Germline values: CDR1 SGHDN, CDR2 FVKESK. The CDR3, as DNA: TGTGCCAGCAGCCAGGGGACTCAGCCCCAGCATTTT. It codes for CASSQGTQPQHF.

In this sample, this clonotype turned up a few times. The chain joins TRBV10-3 to TRBJ2-1; weak D call: TRBD2 (6 bases). Trimming stripped 6 bases from V and 9 bases from J, with 21 bases between. CDR1 ENHRY and CDR2 SYGVKD come from the germline V gene. This CDR3 spans 15 amino acids. Written as DNA, the CDR3 is TGTGCCATCAGCGGGGGAGGAGACGGAATTGGTGAGCAGTTCTTC. Amino acids: CAISGGGDGIGEQFF.

This clonotype was detected many times. The chain recombines TRBV5-6 with TRBJ1-1; a possible D gene is TRBD1 (5 bases). The CDR3 consists of 12 residues. Looked up from germline, CDR1 is SGHDT and CDR2 is YYEEEE. V lost 2 bases to trimming and J lost 6 bases, with 8 bases between them. CDR3 region: CASSFWGSEAFF. In nucleotides, the CDR3 is TGTGCCAGCAGCTTTTGGGGCTCTGAAGCTTTCTTT.

This clonotype has at least ten counts. The V and J genes are TRBV14 and TRBJ2-7, with D maybe TRBD1 (6 bases). Trimming stripped 2 bases from V and 6 bases from J, with 11 bases between. CDR3 length: 13 amino acids. Germline V CDR1 and CDR2: SGHDN, FVKESK. The DNA for the CDR3 is TGTGCCAGCAGCCAACTGACAGGACTCGAGCAGTACTTC. It translates to CASSQLTGLEQYF.

This clonotype has ten or more counts. V gene TRBV5-1 combines with J gene TRBJ1-1; 11 nucleotides align to TRBD1. In germline, CDR1 is SGHRS, CDR2 YFSETQ. The CDR3 consists of 17 residues. V gave up 4 bases and J gave up 1 base; unmatched junction bases: 9. CDR3 region: CASSTVQDRGRNTEAFF. Here the CDR3 DNA reads TGCGCCAGCAGCACCGTCCAGGACAGGGGGCGGAACACTGAAGCTTTCTTT.